A single sample gave rise to the 6 T cell receptor beta chains below, sequenced in a study of blood T cell repertoires in COVID-19. Using immunoSEQ multiplex PCR, the repertoire was profiled, and TCRdb retains in-frame clones only, with some absent. The sample contains tens of thousands of clones, 87% of which appear only once. Sequenced material: peripheral blood. The receptors were sampled from a man in his forties with COVID-19, enrolled during active disease.

This chain joins TRBV12-3 or TRBV12-4 and TRBJ1-2, with 7 bases that match TRBD1. Trimming cost V 4 bases and J 4 bases; bases outside gene matches: 3. CDR3 size: 13 residues. The CDR3 protein is CASSSGTVYGYTF. The CDR3 region has the DNA TGTGCCAGCAGTTCAGGGACAGTCTATGGCTACACCTTC.

The chain links TRBV10-3 to TRBJ1-3; 7 bases align to TRBD1. CDR1 is ENHRY and CDR2 is SYGVKD in the germline V gene. The length of the CDR3 is 15 residues. V gave up 5 bases and J gave up 2 bases; unmatched junction bases: 6. DNA for the CDR3: TGTGCCATCAGTTCCTCAGGGGGAACTGGAAACACCATATATTTT. Amino acids: CAISSSGGTGNTIYF.

CDR3 sequence: CASSQGWLAGAKNIQYF. DNA of the CDR3: TGTGCCAGCAGCCAAGGTTGGCTAGCGGGAGCCAAAAACATTCAGTACTTC. V usage is TRBV3-1 (or the pseudogene TRBV3-2) and J usage is TRBJ2-4; TRBD2 matches at 8 bases. V lost 1 base and J lost 0; bases outside the gene matches: 5. The CDR3 has 17 amino acids. CDR1 is LGHDT and CDR2 is YNNKEL in the germline V gene (reference sequence).

The chain recombines TRBV24-1 with TRBJ2-2; D might be TRBD1 (6 bases). The CDR3 runs 14 residues. CDR1 and CDR2 (germline): KGHDR, SFDVKD. V was cut by 4 bases and J by 6 bases, with 11 bases left in between. CDR3 nucleotides: TGTGCCACCAGTGACTCGGACAGCTCCGGGGAGCTGTTTTTT. Amino acid sequence: CATSDSDSSGELFF.

This chain uses TRBV10-3 with TRBJ2-3; D may be TRBD2 (5 bases). V was cut by 6 bases and J by 0 bases, with 7 bases left in between. The CDR3 runs to 13 residues. Germline CDR1 reads ENHRY; CDR2 reads SYGVKD. CDR3 in amino acids: CAIRGGSTDTQYF. The CDR3 nucleotides read TGTGCCATCAGGGGCGGGAGCACAGATACGCAGTATTTT.

The genes are TRBV10-1 and TRBJ2-7; 7 bases map to TRBD2. J was trimmed by 4 bases and V by 4 bases; bases with no gene match: 7. Germline V CDR1 and CDR2: WNHNN, SYGVQD (reference sequence). The CDR3 has 14 residues. The chain's CDR3 is CASSAVAGKYEQYF. In DNA form, the CDR3 reads TGCGCCAGCAGTGCGGTAGCGGGCAAATACGAGCAGTACTTC.